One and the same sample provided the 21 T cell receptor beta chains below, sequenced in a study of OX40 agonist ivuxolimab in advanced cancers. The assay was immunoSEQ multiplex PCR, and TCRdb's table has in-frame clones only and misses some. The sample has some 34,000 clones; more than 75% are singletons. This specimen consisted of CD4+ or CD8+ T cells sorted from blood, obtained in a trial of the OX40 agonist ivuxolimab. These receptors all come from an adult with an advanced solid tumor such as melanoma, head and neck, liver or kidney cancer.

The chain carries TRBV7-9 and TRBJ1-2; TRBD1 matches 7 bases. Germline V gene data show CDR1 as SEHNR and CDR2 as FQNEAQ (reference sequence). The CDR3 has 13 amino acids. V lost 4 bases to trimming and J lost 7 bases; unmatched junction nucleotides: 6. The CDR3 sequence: CASSSVAGGGYTF. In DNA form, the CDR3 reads TGTGCCAGCAGCTCAGTGGCAGGGGGTGGCTACACCTTC.

CDR3 protein: CASSLLPGNTEAFF. CDR3 bases: TGTGCCAGCAGCTTACTTCCGGGGAACACTGAAGCTTTCTTT. The V gene is TRBV5-8, the J gene TRBJ1-1, with D uncertain. In germline, CDR1 is SGHTS, CDR2 YDEGEE. This CDR3 has 14 residues. With 2 bases removed from V and 1 base from J, the gap between germline ends came to 9 bases.

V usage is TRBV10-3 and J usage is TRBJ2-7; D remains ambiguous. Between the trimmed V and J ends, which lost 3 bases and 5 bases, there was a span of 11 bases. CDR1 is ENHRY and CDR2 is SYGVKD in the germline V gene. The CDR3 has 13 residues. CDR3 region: CAISDPPLDEQYF. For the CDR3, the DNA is TGTGCCATCAGTGACCCACCTCTAGACGAGCAGTACTTC.

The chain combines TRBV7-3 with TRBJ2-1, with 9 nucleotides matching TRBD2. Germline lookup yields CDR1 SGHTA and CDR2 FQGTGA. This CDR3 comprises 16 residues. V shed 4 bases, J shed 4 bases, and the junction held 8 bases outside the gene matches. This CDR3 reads CASSSEGTSSYNEQFF. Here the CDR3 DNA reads TGTGCCAGCAGCTCAGAAGGGACTAGCTCATACAATGAGCAGTTCTTC.

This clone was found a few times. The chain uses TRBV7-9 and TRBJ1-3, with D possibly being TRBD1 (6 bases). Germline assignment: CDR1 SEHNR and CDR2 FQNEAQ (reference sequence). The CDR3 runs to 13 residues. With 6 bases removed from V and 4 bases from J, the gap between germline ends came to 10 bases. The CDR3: CASRQGSGNTIYF. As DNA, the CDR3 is TGTGCCAGCAGACAGGGTTCAGGAAACACCATATATTTT.

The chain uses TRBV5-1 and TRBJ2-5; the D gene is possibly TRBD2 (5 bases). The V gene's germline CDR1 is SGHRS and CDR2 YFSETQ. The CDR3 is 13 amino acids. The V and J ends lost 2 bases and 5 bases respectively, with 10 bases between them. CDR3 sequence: CASSFVGMETQYF. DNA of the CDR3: TGCGCCAGCAGCTTTGTCGGGATGGAGACCCAGTACTTC.

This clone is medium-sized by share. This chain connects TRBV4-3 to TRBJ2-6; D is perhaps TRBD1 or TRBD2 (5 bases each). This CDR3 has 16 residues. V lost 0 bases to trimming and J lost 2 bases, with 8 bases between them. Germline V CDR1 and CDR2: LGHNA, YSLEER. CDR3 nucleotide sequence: TGCGCCAGCAGCCAAGAGAGGGGAACTGGGGCCAACGTCCTGACTTTC. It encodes CASSQERGTGANVLTF.

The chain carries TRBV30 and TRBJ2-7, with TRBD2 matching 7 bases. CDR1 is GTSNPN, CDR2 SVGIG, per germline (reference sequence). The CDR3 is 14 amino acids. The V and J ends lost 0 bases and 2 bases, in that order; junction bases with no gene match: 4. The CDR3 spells CAWSVGLAAYEQYF. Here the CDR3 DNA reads TGTGCCTGGAGTGTAGGTCTAGCGGCCTACGAGCAGTACTTC.

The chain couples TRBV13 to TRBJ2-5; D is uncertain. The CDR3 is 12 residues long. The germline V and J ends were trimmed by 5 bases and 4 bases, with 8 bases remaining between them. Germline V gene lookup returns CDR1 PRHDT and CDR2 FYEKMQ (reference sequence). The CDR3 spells CASSPRPETQYF. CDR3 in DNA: TGTGCCAGCAGCCCACGTCCAGAGACCCAGTACTTC.

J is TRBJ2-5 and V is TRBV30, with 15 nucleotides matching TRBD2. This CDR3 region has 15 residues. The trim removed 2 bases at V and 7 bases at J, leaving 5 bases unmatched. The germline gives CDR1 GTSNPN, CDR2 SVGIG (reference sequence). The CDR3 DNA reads TGTGCCTGGAGTCGAGGACTAGCGGGAGGGGCGACCCAGTACTTC. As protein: CAWSRGLAGGATQYF. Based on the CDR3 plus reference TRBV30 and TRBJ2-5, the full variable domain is SQTIHQWPATLVQPVGSPLSLECTVEGTSNPNLYWYRQAAGRGLQLLFYSVGIGQISSEVPQNLSASRPQDRQFILSSKKLLLSDSGFYLCAWSRGLAGGATQYFGPGTRLLVL.

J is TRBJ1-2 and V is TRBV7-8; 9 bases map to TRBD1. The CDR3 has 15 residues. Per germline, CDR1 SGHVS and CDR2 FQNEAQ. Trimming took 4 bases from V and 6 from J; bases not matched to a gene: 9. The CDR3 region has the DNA TGTGCCAGCAGCTCTACCACGACAGGGGGTGATGGCTACACCTTC. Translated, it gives CASSSTTTGGDGYTF. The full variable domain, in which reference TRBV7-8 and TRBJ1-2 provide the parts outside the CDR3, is GAGVSQSPRYKVAKRGQDVALRCDPISGHVSLFWYQQALGQGPEFLTYFQNEAQLDKSGLPSDRFFAERPEGSVSTLKIQRTQQEDSAVYLCASSSTTTGGDGYTFGSGTRLTVV.

The CDR3 region has the DNA TGTGCCAGCAGCCAACTAGCGGGAACCGAGCAGTACTTC. It is translated as CASSQLAGTEQYF. This chain joins TRBV7-3 and TRBJ2-7; 10 bases fit TRBD2. V lost 5 bases, J lost 6 bases, and 4 bases stayed unmatched. This CDR3 region has 13 residues. Germline loops: CDR1 SGHTA, CDR2 FQGTGA.

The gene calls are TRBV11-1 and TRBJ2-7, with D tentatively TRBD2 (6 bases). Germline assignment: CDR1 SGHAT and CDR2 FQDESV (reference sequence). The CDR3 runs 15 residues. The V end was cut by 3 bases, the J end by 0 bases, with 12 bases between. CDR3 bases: TGTGCCAGCAGCTTCCGGGGGTATGGCTCCTACGAGCAGTACTTC. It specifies CASSFRGYGSYEQYF.

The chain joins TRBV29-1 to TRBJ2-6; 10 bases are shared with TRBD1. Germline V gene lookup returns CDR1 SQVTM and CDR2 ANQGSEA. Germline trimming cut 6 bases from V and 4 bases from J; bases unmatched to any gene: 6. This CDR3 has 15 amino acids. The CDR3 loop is CSVWTGGAGANVLTF. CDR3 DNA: TGCAGCGTGTGGACAGGGGGGGCCGGGGCCAACGTCCTGACTTTC.

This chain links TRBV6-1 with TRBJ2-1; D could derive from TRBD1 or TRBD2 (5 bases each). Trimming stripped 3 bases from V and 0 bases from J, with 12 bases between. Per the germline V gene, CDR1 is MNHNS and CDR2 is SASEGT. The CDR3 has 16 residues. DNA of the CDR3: TGTGCCAGCAGTGACTGGGACCGCCACTCCTACAATGAGCAGTTCTTC. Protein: CASSDWDRHSYNEQFF.

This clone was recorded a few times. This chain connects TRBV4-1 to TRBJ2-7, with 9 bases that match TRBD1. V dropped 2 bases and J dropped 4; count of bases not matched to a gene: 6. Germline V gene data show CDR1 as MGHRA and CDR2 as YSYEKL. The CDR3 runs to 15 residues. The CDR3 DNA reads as TGCGCCAGCAGCCAATCGCCGGGACAGGGTTACGAGCAGTACTTC. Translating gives CASSQSPGQGYEQYF.

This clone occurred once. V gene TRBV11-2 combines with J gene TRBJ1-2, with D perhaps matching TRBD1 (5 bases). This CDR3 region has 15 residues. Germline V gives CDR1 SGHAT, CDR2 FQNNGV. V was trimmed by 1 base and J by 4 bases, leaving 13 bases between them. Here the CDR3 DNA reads TGTGCCAGCAGCTTAGTGGGGCAGAATGCCTATGGCTACACCTTC. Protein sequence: CASSLVGQNAYGYTF.

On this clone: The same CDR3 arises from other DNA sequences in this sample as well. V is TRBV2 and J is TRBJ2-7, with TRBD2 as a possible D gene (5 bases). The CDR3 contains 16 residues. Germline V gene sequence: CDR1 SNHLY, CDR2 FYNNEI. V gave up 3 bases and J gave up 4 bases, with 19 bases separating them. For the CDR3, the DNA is TGTGCCAGCAGTGATAGAGGGCTAGACGGGCGGTACGAGCAGTACTTC. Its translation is CASSDRGLDGRYEQYF.

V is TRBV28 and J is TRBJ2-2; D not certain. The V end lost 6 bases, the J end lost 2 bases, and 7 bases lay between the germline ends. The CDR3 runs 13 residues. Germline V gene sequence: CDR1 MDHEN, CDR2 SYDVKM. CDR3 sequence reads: CASRTGNTGELFF. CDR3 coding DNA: TGTGCCAGCAGGACTGGTAACACCGGGGAGCTGTTTTTT.

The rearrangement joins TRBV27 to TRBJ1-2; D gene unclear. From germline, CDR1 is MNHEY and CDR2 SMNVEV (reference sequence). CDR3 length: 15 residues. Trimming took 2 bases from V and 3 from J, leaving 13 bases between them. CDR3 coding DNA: TGTGCCAGCAGTTTACACCCGGGTTCGGACTATGGCTACACCTTC. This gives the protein CASSLHPGSDYGYTF.

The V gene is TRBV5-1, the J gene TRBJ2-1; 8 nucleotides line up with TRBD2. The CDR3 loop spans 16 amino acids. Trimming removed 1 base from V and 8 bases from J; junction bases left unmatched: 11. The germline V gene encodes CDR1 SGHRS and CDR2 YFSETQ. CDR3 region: CASSLYVPGGLDEQFF. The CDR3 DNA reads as TGCGCCAGCAGCTTGTATGTACCGGGGGGGCTAGATGAGCAGTTCTTC.